The 8 T cell receptor beta chains reported below all come from one sample, sequenced in a study of somatic mutations in cytotoxic T cells in rheumatoid arthritis (dated by TCRdb to between 2016 and 2019). The library was produced with the immunoSEQ multiplex PCR assay. As stored in TCRdb, this immuneACCESS dataset retains in-frame rearrangements with V and J assigned. A fraction of the clones does not appear; measured against another copy, unresolved V genes explain less than half of the discrepancy, and the remainder lacks a known reason. A total of several thousand clones appear in this sample, around 70% of them only once. Roughly 23% of the sample comes from the top ten. Sequenced: CD8+ T cells sorted from blood. These receptor sequences come from an adult with rheumatoid arthritis.

The genes are TRBV13 and TRBJ2-5, with 7 bases identical to TRBD2. This CDR3 is 15 amino acids long. CDR1 PRHDT and CDR2 FYEKMQ come from the germline V gene (reference sequence). Trimming cost V 3 bases and J 1 base; bases outside gene matches: 5. CDR3 in amino acids: CASSLNKRGQETQYF. The CDR3 region has the DNA TGTGCCAGCAGCTTGAACAAGCGGGGCCAAGAGACCCAGTACTTC.

The chain uses TRBV11-2 and TRBJ2-7, with 8 bases fitting TRBD1. Germline loops: CDR1 SGHAT, CDR2 FQNNGV. V shed 1 base, J shed 6 bases, and the junction held 2 bases outside the gene matches. The CDR3 contains 13 residues. The CDR3 bases are TGTGCCAGCAGCTTAGTGGGGACAGGCGAGCAGTACTTC. Its translation is CASSLVGTGEQYF.

The rearrangement links TRBV7-3 to TRBJ2-1; TRBD1 agrees at 8 bases. Germline V gene data show CDR1 as SGHTA and CDR2 as FQGTGA. Trimming took 6 bases from V and 2 from J; bases not matched to a gene: 6. There are 15 residues in the CDR3. As DNA, the CDR3 is TGTGCCAGCAGTTATGGGACAGGAGCCTACAATGAGCAGTTCTTC. Its translation is CASSYGTGAYNEQFF.

The chain employs TRBV5-1 and TRBJ1-4; weak D call: TRBD1 (5 bases). The CDR3 consists of 15 residues. V was clipped by 2 bases and J by 3 bases, with 11 bases between them. Germline V gives CDR1 SGHRS, CDR2 YFSETQ. CDR3 sequence: CASSLNPGANEKLFF. CDR3 DNA sequence: TGCGCCAGCAGCTTAAACCCGGGGGCTAATGAAAAACTGTTTTTT.

The rearrangement joins TRBV6-5 to TRBJ1-2; 7 bases align to TRBD1. Germline CDR1 and CDR2: MNHEY and SVGAGI. The CDR3 consists of 15 residues. V lost 2 bases and J lost 3; bases outside the gene matches: 6. CDR3 amino acids: CASSYRVRGDYGYTF. The CDR3 DNA follows: TGTGCCAGCAGTTACCGGGTCAGGGGGGACTATGGCTACACCTTC.

This chain links TRBV5-1 with TRBJ1-1; 7 bases map to TRBD1. J was trimmed by 1 base and V by 3 bases; bases with no gene match: 3. The CDR3 has 14 amino acids. The germline V gene encodes CDR1 SGHRS and CDR2 YFSETQ. Here the CDR3 DNA reads TGCGCCAGCAGCTGGGGGGACAGGAACACTGAAGCTTTCTTT. The encoded protein is CASSWGDRNTEAFF.

The rearrangement uses TRBV6-5 and TRBJ1-1; no definite D call. The CDR3 loop spans 15 amino acids. The germline V and J ends were trimmed by 6 bases and 4 bases, with 18 bases remaining between them. Germline CDR1 is MNHEY and CDR2 is SVGAGI. DNA for the CDR3: TGTGCCAGCAGCCCCAACGGACCCGCTTCCACTGAAGCTTTCTTT. The encoded protein is CASSPNGPASTEAFF.

The chain combines TRBV6-5 with TRBJ2-5, with TRBD2 as a possible D gene (5 bases). Germline V gene data show CDR1 as MNHEY and CDR2 as SVGAGI. CDR3 length: 13 residues. Trimming removed 6 bases at V and 11 bases at J, with 19 bases between. CDR3 in DNA: TGTGCCAGCAGCCCCGGTTTATTGGGAGAGCAGTACTTC. The encoded protein is CASSPGLLGEQYF.